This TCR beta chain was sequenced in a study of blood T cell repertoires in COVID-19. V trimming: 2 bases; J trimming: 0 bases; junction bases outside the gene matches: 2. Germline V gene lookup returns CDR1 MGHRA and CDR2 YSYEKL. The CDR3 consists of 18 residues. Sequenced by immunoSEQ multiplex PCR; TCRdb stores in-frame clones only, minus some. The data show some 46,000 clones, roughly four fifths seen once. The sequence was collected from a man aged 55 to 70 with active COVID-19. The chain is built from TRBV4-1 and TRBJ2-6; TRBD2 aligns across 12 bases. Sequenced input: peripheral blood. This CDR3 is CASSQLAGGISGANVLTF. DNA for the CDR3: TGCGCCAGCAGCCAACTAGCGGGAGGGATCTCTGGGGCCAACGTCCTGACTTTC.